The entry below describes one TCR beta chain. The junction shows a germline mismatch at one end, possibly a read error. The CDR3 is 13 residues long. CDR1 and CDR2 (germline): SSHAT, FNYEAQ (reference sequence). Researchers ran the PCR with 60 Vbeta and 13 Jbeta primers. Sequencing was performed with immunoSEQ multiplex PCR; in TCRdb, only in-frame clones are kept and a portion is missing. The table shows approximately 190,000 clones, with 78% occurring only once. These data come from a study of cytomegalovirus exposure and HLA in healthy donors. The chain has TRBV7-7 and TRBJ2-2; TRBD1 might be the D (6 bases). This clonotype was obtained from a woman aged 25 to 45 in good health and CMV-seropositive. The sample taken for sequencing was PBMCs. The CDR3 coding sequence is TGTGCTAGCAGCCAGGGGTCACCCGGGGAGCTGTTTTTT. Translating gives CASSQGSPGELFF.